This T cell receptor (beta chain) came from a study of blood T cells in healthy people across ages. Sample-barcoded 5' priming and a J-beta primer mix drove a second PCR of roughly 6 to 12 cycles. TCRdb processed the 5' RACE reads anew with MiXCR; each CDR3 protein has one entry. The table includes 1.5 million to 2 million distinct CDR3 sequences, roughly 27% detected once. This clonotype was recorded a few times. Per sample, extraction of total RNA gave at least 6 micrograms in every case. J lost 3 bases, V lost 0 bases, and 5 bases had no gene match. Germline V lookup: CDR1 MNHNY, CDR2 SVGAGI (reference sequence). This CDR3 spans 16 amino acids.

The clonotype was recovered from a woman in her thirties in good health. The rearrangement joins TRBV6-6 to TRBJ2-3; 8 bases align to TRBD2. The sequencing sample was made of blood. CDR3 protein: CASSYSRLAGTDTQYF. The CDR3 DNA sequence: TGTGCCAGCAGTTACTCGAGGCTAGCGGGTACAGATACGCAGTATTTT.